The next 6 T cell receptor beta chains were all read from a single sample in a study of CD8 T cells in ankylosing spondylitis. Study outcomes and limitations: Ankylosing spondylitis blood seemed to carry a telltale TCR beta motif made of several highly homologous variants.

No antigens are known for them. One entry per CDR3 protein, called by TCRdb with MiXCR from the 5' RACE reads. The profile shows roughly 470,000 distinct CDR3 sequences, more than 25% of them singletons. Sequencing was carried out using blood, either unsorted or a sorted T cell fraction (not recorded which). Every receptor here comes from a male donor with ankylosing spondylitis.

This clonotype was seen ten or more times. This sequence joins TRBV12-3 or TRBV12-4 and TRBJ2-5, with TRBD2 identical over 8 bases. The CDR3 has 14 amino acids. The V and J ends lost 3 bases and 4 bases, in that order; junction bases with no gene match: 4. The CDR3 DNA sequence: TGTGCCAGCAGTTTGACCGGGAGGGGAGAGACCCAGTACTTC. This codes for CASSLTGRGETQYF.

This chain connects TRBV29-1 to TRBJ2-4; D is perhaps TRBD2 (5 bases). The CDR3 has 13 residues. In germline, CDR1 is SQVTM, CDR2 ANQGSEA. With 7 bases removed from V and 5 bases from J, the gap between germline ends came to 15 bases. In DNA, the CDR3 is TGCAGCGCGGCTCGGGGTATCCAAAACATTCAGTACTTC. Protein: CSAARGIQNIQYF.

This chain uses TRBV3-1 with TRBJ2-5; no clear D. In germline, CDR1 is LGHDT, CDR2 YNNKEL (reference sequence). V lost 0 bases and J lost 1, with 9 bases in between. This CDR3 region has 15 residues. The DNA of the CDR3 is TGTGCCAGCAGCCAAGATACCGCGACCCAAGAGACCCAGTACTTC. Its protein is CASSQDTATQETQYF.

This rearrangement joins TRBV7-9 to TRBJ1-1; no clear D gene. The CDR3 is 14 amino acids. The germline CDR1 and CDR2 sequences are SEHNR and FQNEAQ (reference sequence). Trimming pared 3 bases from V and 3 bases from J, leaving 11 bases between. As DNA, the CDR3 is TGTGCCAGCAGCTTTGTGGAAGGTTACACTGAAGCTTTCTTT. This sequence encodes CASSFVEGYTEAFF.

This chain joins TRBV3-1 and TRBJ2-1; 11 nucleotides agree with TRBD2. Germline loops: CDR1 LGHDT, CDR2 YNNKEL (reference sequence). The junction had 5 bases not matched to a gene; V was cut back by 0 bases and J by 7 bases. The CDR3 runs to 16 residues. This CDR3 is CASSQEGLADGNEQFF. The CDR3 DNA sequence: TGTGCCAGCAGCCAAGAGGGACTAGCGGACGGGAATGAGCAGTTCTTC.

This clonotype was seen only a few times. This chain links TRBV27 with TRBJ2-2; TRBD2 agrees at 7 bases. This CDR3 comprises 14 residues. J gave up 6 bases and V 7 bases, and 8 bases lay outside the gene matches. From germline, CDR1 is MNHEY and CDR2 SMNVEV (reference sequence). The CDR3 reads CASNSAGAPGELFF. As DNA, the CDR3 is TGTGCCAGCAATAGTGCGGGAGCTCCCGGGGAGCTGTTTTTT.